This T cell receptor beta chain came from a study of T cell responses to AZD1222 COVID-19 vaccine. Across the whole study: Second-dose groups at about 4 or about 12 weeks were pooled.

Data came from immunoSEQ multiplex PCR; TCRdb stores just in-frame clones and leaves some out. The sample yields about 72,000 clones, about nine tenths seen once. The ends were cut back, 7 bases at V and 0 bases at J, with 13 bases in the middle. This CDR3 is 15 amino acids long. Germline V gene data show CDR1 as ENHRY and CDR2 as SYGVKD. Comment on this clone: Its antigen is not known.

Study-wide findings and caveats: The study sampled repertoires only after the peak T cell response. Compared with day 0, the breadth and depth of the Spike-specific TCR repertoire rose significantly after two doses of AZD1222.

The clonotype comes from an adult in good health. The chain links TRBV10-3 to TRBJ1-3, with D unclear. Specimen: peripheral blood, collected on day 0 of AZD1222 vaccination. Here the CDR3 DNA reads TGTGCCATCACCCCTACGGCGGGCTCTGGAAACACCATATATTTT. This gives the protein CAITPTAGSGNTIYF.